The 19 T cell receptor beta chains listed next were all sequenced from one sample in a study of blood T cell repertoires in COVID-19 (TCRdb year 2020). The library was generated by the immunoSEQ multiplex PCR assay. Imported from immuneACCESS, the table was reduced by TCRdb to in-frame sequences with V and J called. These copies leave out some clones; in studies compared against another copy, an unresolved V gene accounts for under half, and the cause of the remainder is not known. The sample table contains around 430,000 clones; only one count was recorded for approximately 87% of them. Roughly a tenth of the sample rests with the top ten. Source material: PBMCs or T cells enriched from blood (not recorded which). The receptor set was obtained from a woman in her 50s who had recovered from COVID-19.

The CDR3 coding sequence is TGTGCCAGCAGCCGGGGGATGAACACTGAAGCTTTCTTT. This translates into CASSRGMNTEAFF. This chain uses TRBV28 with TRBJ1-1; the D gene is possibly TRBD1 (5 bases). Per germline, CDR1 MDHEN and CDR2 SYDVKM. The CDR3 contains 13 residues. Trimming removed 6 bases at V and 0 bases at J, with 8 bases between.

The V and J genes are TRBV5-1 and TRBJ2-3, with D possibly matching TRBD2 (7 bases). Trimming took off 0 bases at V and 1 base at J, with 12 bases between the two ends. This CDR3 has 16 amino acids. CDR1 and CDR2 from the germline V gene are SGHRS and YFSETQ. CDR3 protein: CASSLAAGAGTDTQYF. The CDR3 DNA sequence: TGCGCCAGCAGCTTGGCCGCGGGGGCCGGCACAGATACGCAGTATTTT. The whole variable domain, filled in from reference TRBV5-1 and TRBJ2-3, reads KAGVTQTPRYLIKTRGQQVTLSCSPISGHRSVSWYQQTPGQGLQFLFEYFSETQRNKGNFPGRFSGRQFSNSRSEMNVSTLELGDSALYLCASSLAAGAGTDTQYFGPGTRLTVL.

The rearrangement uses TRBV5-1 and TRBJ2-5; a possible D gene is TRBD2 (5 bases). The germline gives CDR1 SGHRS, CDR2 YFSETQ. This CDR3 is built from 14 residues. Trimming took off 0 bases at V and 3 bases at J, with 9 bases between the two ends. DNA for the CDR3: TGCGCCAGCAGCTTGGGAGGGCCCGAAGAGACCCAGTACTTC. This gives the protein CASSLGGPEETQYF.

This clone occurred once. The chain uses TRBV7-6 and TRBJ2-5; D is possibly TRBD1 (5 bases). The V gene lost 1 base and the J gene lost 5 bases, with 17 bases spanning the gap. The CDR3 runs to 16 residues. Germline CDR1 is SGHVS and CDR2 is FNYEAQ. The CDR3 DNA reads as TGTGCCAGCAGCTTAGAAGGTCCAGGGCCTCGGGAGACCCAGTACTTC. This translates into CASSLEGPGPRETQYF.

This sequence joins TRBV19 and TRBJ1-5, with D maybe TRBD1 (6 bases). Germline V gives CDR1 LNHDA, CDR2 SQIVND (reference sequence). The CDR3 runs to 17 residues. Trimming pared 7 bases from V and 4 bases from J, leaving 23 bases between. The CDR3 region is CASTRTPGTRTNQPQHF. The CDR3 coding sequence is TGTGCCAGTACCCGAACCCCCGGGACACGAACAAATCAGCCCCAGCATTTT.

This chain connects TRBV2 to TRBJ1-5; possible D gene TRBD1, 5 bases. V lost 9 bases, J lost 1 base, and 13 bases lay in between. CDR3 length equals 14 residues. The germline gives CDR1 SNHLY, CDR2 FYNNEI. The CDR3 nucleotides are TGTGCCAGTTCGGGGGGATTGAGCAATCAGCCCCAGCATTTT. It codes for CASSGGLSNQPQHF.

The chain employs TRBV5-6 and TRBJ2-5; D is unclear. V shed 1 base and J shed 1 base, with 11 bases lying between them. Germline V gene lookup returns CDR1 SGHDT and CDR2 YYEEEE. There are 15 residues in the CDR3. CDR3 protein: CASSLSSLSQETQYF. The CDR3 DNA reads TGTGCCAGCAGCTTGTCGTCTCTGTCCCAAGAGACCCAGTACTTC.

The rearrangement links TRBV4-1 to TRBJ2-3; TRBD2 aligns across 10 bases. With V trimmed by 0 bases and J by 7 bases, 13 bases remained unmatched. Looked up from germline, CDR1 is MGHRA and CDR2 is YSYEKL. CDR3 size: 18 residues. This CDR3 is CASSQDRTRGTSVYTQYF. CDR3 coding DNA: TGCGCCAGCAGCCAAGACCGAACGAGAGGGACTAGCGTATATACGCAGTATTTT.

V usage is TRBV19 and J usage is TRBJ2-2, with D possibly being TRBD2 (5 bases). Germline CDR1 LNHDA, CDR2 SQIVND (reference sequence). V gave up 2 bases and J gave up 0 bases, with 10 bases separating them. The CDR3 has 16 amino acids. This CDR3 reads CASSILTNTNTGELFF. CDR3 bases: TGTGCCAGTAGTATACTGACTAATACGAACACCGGGGAGCTGTTTTTT.

This clone appeared once. The rearrangement links TRBV4-1 to TRBJ2-7; D is ambiguous. V was cut by 2 bases and J by 0 bases, with 5 bases left in between. The CDR3 spans 13 residues. The germline V gene has CDR1 MGHRA and CDR2 YSYEKL. The chain's CDR3 is CASSQLFSYEQYF. The CDR3 region has the DNA TGCGCCAGCAGCCAACTTTTCTCCTACGAGCAGTACTTC.

The chain carries TRBV7-3 and TRBJ1-6; 9 nucleotides match TRBD1. Trimming removed 5 bases from V and 7 bases from J; junction bases left unmatched: 6. The CDR3 has 15 amino acids. Germline CDR1 is SGHTA and CDR2 is FQGTGA. The CDR3 sequence is CASSLDRGRNSPLHF. CDR3 nucleotide sequence: TGTGCCAGCAGCCTCGACAGGGGGAGGAATTCACCCCTCCACTTT. The full variable domain, completed using reference TRBV7-3 and TRBJ1-6, is GAGVSQTPSNKVTEKGKYVELRCDPISGHTALYWYRQSLGQGPEFLIYFQGTGAADDSGLPNDRFFAVRPEGSVSTLKIQRTERGDSAVYLCASSLDRGRNSPLHFGNGTRLTVT.

V is TRBV11-2 and J is TRBJ2-4; tentatively, D is TRBD2 (5 bases). The CDR3 is 16 residues long. V was clipped by 1 base and J by 0 bases, with 10 bases between them. The germline V gene encodes CDR1 SGHAT and CDR2 FQNNGV. The CDR3 DNA reads TGTGCCAGCAGCTTAGGGGTCGGGGAAGCCAAAAACATTCAGTACTTC. It is translated as CASSLGVGEAKNIQYF. The full variable domain, in which reference TRBV11-2 and TRBJ2-4 provide the parts outside the CDR3, is EAGVAQSPRYKIIEKRQSVAFWCNPISGHATLYWYQQILGQGPKLLIQFQNNGVVDDSQLPKDRFSAERLKGVDSTLKIQPAKLEDSAVYLCASSLGVGEAKNIQYFGAGTRLSVL.

The J gene is TRBJ2-7, the V gene TRBV19, with a weak D call TRBD2 (6 bases). CDR3 length equals 16 residues. The V end lost 3 bases, the J end lost 0 bases, and 15 bases lay between the germline ends. Germline V gives CDR1 LNHDA, CDR2 SQIVND (reference sequence). The CDR3 region has the DNA TGTGCCAGTAGTATGGGGGGACGGAGTAGCTCCTACGAGCAGTACTTC. Encoded protein: CASSMGGRSSSYEQYF.

This clone was seen just once. The chain joins TRBV11-3 to TRBJ2-7; tentative D call: TRBD1 (6 bases). CDR1 SGHNT and CDR2 YENEEA come from the germline V gene. Trimming removed 5 bases from V and 2 bases from J, with 10 bases in between. The CDR3 contains 13 residues. CDR3 DNA: TGTGCCAGCAGCGCCACAGGGACCTACGAGCAGTACTTC. It is translated as CASSATGTYEQYF.

This clone was seen once. The chain carries TRBV19 and TRBJ1-5; 9 nucleotides match TRBD1. There are 15 residues in the CDR3. V gave up 7 bases and J gave up 6 bases; unmatched junction bases: 10. Germline V gene lookup returns CDR1 LNHDA and CDR2 SQIVND (reference sequence). The CDR3: CASTTGGGFGQPQHF. The DNA for the CDR3 is TGTGCCAGTACAACAGGGGGCGGATTCGGTCAGCCCCAGCATTTT.

In this sample, this clone turned up a few times. The chain has TRBV28 and TRBJ2-7, with TRBD1 matching 7 bases. The CDR3 length is 14 residues. V shed 3 bases, J shed 9 bases, and the junction held 11 bases outside the gene matches. From germline, CDR1 is MDHEN and CDR2 SYDVKM. CDR3 sequence reads: CASSFRQGSSGQYF. The CDR3 DNA reads TGTGCCAGCAGTTTTCGACAGGGTTCTTCGGGGCAGTACTTC.

V and J are TRBV28 and TRBJ1-2; D may be TRBD1 (6 bases). Germline V gene sequence: CDR1 MDHEN, CDR2 SYDVKM. This CDR3 has 15 amino acids. V shed 6 bases and J shed 6 bases, with 20 bases lying between them. For the CDR3, the DNA is TGTGCCAGCAGCCCGGACAGCTCCCAAGTAAATGGCTACACCTTC. Translated: CASSPDSSQVNGYTF.

The chain has TRBV4-1 and TRBJ1-2, with D tentatively TRBD1 (5 bases). This CDR3 contains 15 residues. The ends were cut back, 0 bases at V and 1 base at J, with 9 bases in the middle. Looked up from germline, CDR1 is MGHRA and CDR2 is YSYEKL. The CDR3 nucleotides are TGCGCCAGCAGCCAAGAAGCAGGGATTAACTATGGCTACACCTTC. It translates to CASSQEAGINYGYTF.

V and J are TRBV27 and TRBJ2-1; 8 bases map to TRBD2. The germline V gene has CDR1 MNHEY and CDR2 SMNVEV (reference sequence). This CDR3 comprises 15 residues. Germline trimming cut 4 bases from V and 7 bases from J; bases unmatched to any gene: 9. CDR3 nucleotides: TGTGCCAGCAGTTCCCGAGCGGGGGCCGGGAATGAGCAGTTCTTC. It specifies CASSSRAGAGNEQFF.